The T cell receptor (beta chain) under discussion was sequenced for a study of lymphopenia after photon versus proton radiotherapy. The data were produced by immunoSEQ multiplex PCR, yet TCRdb's version contains in-frame clones alone and is incomplete. The sample contains 15,000 to 20,000 clones, roughly nine tenths of which appear only once. Broader study findings: Under photons, naive T cells and diversity fell while effector/memory populations rose. Post-nadir TCR diversity decline inversely tracked overall survival among those who died. Post-nadir diversity loss with photons came from oligoclonal expansion, particularly CD8+ Temra cells.

As regards this clone: Its antigen is not known.

This CDR3 comprises 12 residues. Germline-derived CDR1 and CDR2 are SNHLY and FYNNEI. V gave up 6 bases and J gave up 7 bases; unmatched junction bases: 4. The chain employs TRBV2 and TRBJ1-1; TRBD1 matches at 8 bases. The clonotype was recovered from a woman aged 60-75 years with cholangiocarcinoma. Some clones in this sample may be carry-over from other donors' samples. Sequenced here: peripheral blood, sampled from a patient treated with proton-based radiotherapy. For the CDR3, the DNA is TGTGCCAGCAGGATACAGGGGGGTGAAGCTTTCTTT. It yields the protein CASRIQGGEAFF.